The 29 T cell receptor beta chains in this list originate from one sample, sequenced in a study of STAT5B mutations in CD4+ large granular lymphocyte leukemia. Only in-frame clones appear in the TCRdb table, and some are missing; sequencing was by immunoSEQ multiplex PCR. The table records under 50,000 clones, roughly four fifths of them present only once. The material sequenced was CD4+ T cells from blood buffy coats. All receptors derive from a human donor in good health.

J is TRBJ2-7 and V is TRBV27; 11 positions agree with TRBD1. With 9 bases clipped from V and 2 bases from J, the junction kept 9 bases outside the gene matches. The CDR3 sequence is 15 residues long. Germline V gene sequence: CDR1 MNHEY, CDR2 SMNVEV (reference sequence). CDR3 coding DNA: TGTGCCAGTGGACAGGGGGCCGGGTTGCCCTACGAGCAGTACTTC. This sequence encodes CASGQGAGLPYEQYF.

The chain uses TRBV18 and TRBJ2-4; TRBD1 agrees at 11 bases. There are 15 residues in the CDR3. With 6 bases clipped from V and 8 bases from J, the junction kept 9 bases outside the gene matches. Germline V gene data show CDR1 as KGHSH and CDR2 as LQKENI. The CDR3 DNA sequence: TGTGCCAGCTCTCCCGGGACAGGGGGAATAGACATTCAGTACTTC. It translates to CASSPGTGGIDIQYF.

This clone was found a few times. V is TRBV2 and J is TRBJ2-7; D not resolved. The CDR3 has 11 amino acids. Per the germline V gene, CDR1 is SNHLY and CDR2 is FYNNEI. Trimming left V 8 bases short and J 5 bases short, with 10 bases between. The CDR3, as DNA: TGTGCCAGCGGGGTAGTGAACGAGCAGTACTTC. Its protein is CASGVVNEQYF.

The V call is TRBV9, the J call TRBJ2-5, with 12 nucleotides matching TRBD2. CDR3 length equals 14 residues. The J segment lost 7 bases and the V segment lost 7 bases, leaving 8 bases of the junction unmatched. The germline V gene encodes CDR1 SGDLS and CDR2 YYNGEE. CDR3 sequence: CASGGLAGPGTQYF. CDR3 nucleotide sequence: TGTGCCAGCGGAGGACTAGCGGGGCCCGGGACCCAGTACTTC. Full variable domain (outside the CDR3, taken from reference TRBV9 and TRBJ2-5): DSGVTQTPKHLITATGQRVTLRCSPRSGDLSVYWYQQSLDQGLQFLIQYYNGEERAKGNILERFSAQQFPDLHSELNLSSLELGDSALYFCASGGLAGPGTQYFGPGTRLLVL.

The chain carries TRBV18 and TRBJ2-4; the match to TRBD1 covers 10 bases. V lost 0 bases and J lost 6; bases outside the gene matches: 5. CDR3 size: 16 residues. Germline V gene data show CDR1 as KGHSH and CDR2 as LQKENI. The CDR3 bases are TGTGCCAGCTCACCACCGGTCGGGACAGGGGTAAACATTCAGTACTTC. It yields the protein CASSPPVGTGVNIQYF.

The J gene is TRBJ2-1, the V gene TRBV19; D may be TRBD2 (5 bases). The germline CDR1 and CDR2 sequences are LNHDA and SQIVND (reference sequence). CDR3 size: 17 residues. Trimming shortened V by 1 base and J by 0 bases, and 13 bases separated the two germline ends. In nucleotides, the CDR3 is TGTGCCAGTAGTATAGGTTGGCCGGGGAGCTCCTACAATGAGCAGTTCTTC. Protein sequence: CASSIGWPGSSYNEQFF.

The chain joins TRBV4-1 to TRBJ2-1, with 7 bases fitting TRBD1. This CDR3 region has 14 residues. V dropped 4 bases and J dropped 5; count of bases not matched to a gene: 5. The germline gives CDR1 MGHRA, CDR2 YSYEKL. The CDR3, as DNA: TGCGCCAGCAGCCTAAGGACAGGCGACAATGAGCAGTTCTTC. Protein: CASSLRTGDNEQFF.

The CDR3 is CASTLGEGLSEQYF. The CDR3 coding sequence is TGTGCCAGCACCCTGGGGGAGGGGCTCTCCGAGCAGTACTTC. The chain is built from TRBV5-6 and TRBJ2-7, with TRBD2 identical over 7 bases. CDR1 SGHDT and CDR2 YYEEEE come from the germline V gene. The CDR3 sequence is 14 residues long. J was trimmed by 6 bases and V by 6 bases; bases with no gene match: 12.

This clone was counted a single time. The chain uses TRBV2 and TRBJ2-2; possible D gene TRBD1, 6 bases. CDR3 size: 15 residues. Per germline, CDR1 SNHLY and CDR2 FYNNEI. V lost 6 bases to trimming and J lost 4 bases, with 15 bases between them. The CDR3 DNA is TGTGCCAGCAGCCTACTATCGACAGGCACCGGGGAGCTGTTTTTT. It is translated as CASSLLSTGTGELFF.

The CDR3 DNA sequence: TGTGCCAGCTCACTACGACCGGGAGTCAATGAGCAGTTCTTC. Translated: CASSLRPGVNEQFF. The chain joins TRBV18 to TRBJ2-1, with a possible D match to TRBD2 (6 bases). Germline V gene sequence: CDR1 KGHSH, CDR2 LQKENI. The CDR3 spans 14 residues. The V end was cut by 4 bases, the J end by 6 bases, with 13 bases between.

The V gene is TRBV4-2, the J gene TRBJ2-1, with TRBD2 matching 12 bases. From germline, CDR1 is LGHNA and CDR2 YNFKEQ. The CDR3 contains 16 residues. V was clipped by 6 bases and J by 7 bases; unmatched bases: 10. The CDR3 protein is CASSPRTSGTGNEQFF. The CDR3 nucleotides read TGTGCCAGCAGTCCCCGGACTAGCGGGACAGGAAATGAGCAGTTCTTC.

The chain links TRBV11-3 to TRBJ2-7, with D uncertain. This CDR3 comprises 12 residues. With 6 bases removed from V and 4 bases from J, the gap between germline ends came to 10 bases. Germline assignment: CDR1 SGHNT and CDR2 YENEEA. The CDR3 bases are TGTGCCAGCAGGGGGAATACTTACGAGCAGTACTTC. This codes for CASRGNTYEQYF.

The genes are TRBV7-2 and TRBJ2-6; D gene unclear. The CDR3 is made up of 16 amino acids. Trimming took 5 bases from V and 0 from J, leaving 11 bases between them. The V gene's germline CDR1 is SGHTA and CDR2 FQGNSA. As DNA, the CDR3 is TGTGCCAGCAGCATTTACGTCCGCTCTGGGGCCAACGTCCTGACTTTC. Translated, it gives CASSIYVRSGANVLTF.

This clone was observed a single time. This rearrangement joins TRBV28 to TRBJ1-5, with a tentative D call TRBD1 (6 bases). The CDR3 covers 17 residues. Trimming cost V 8 bases and J 1 base, with 21 bases left between them. The germline CDR1 and CDR2 sequences are MDHEN and SYDVKM. CDR3 bases: TGTGCCAGCGCAAACATTATGGACAGTGTAAGCAATCAGCCCCAGCATTTT. Its protein product is CASANIMDSVSNQPQHF.

The chain carries TRBV29-1 and TRBJ2-3; 8 bases line up with TRBD1. Germline lookup yields CDR1 SQVTM and CDR2 ANQGSEA. The CDR3 is 13 residues long. V lost 5 bases, J lost 6 bases, and 7 bases stayed unmatched. CDR3 DNA sequence: TGCAGCGTTCCGACAGGGGCTGGTGATACGCAGTATTTT. Translating it yields CSVPTGAGDTQYF.

The chain links TRBV6-6 to TRBJ2-5; the D gene is possibly TRBD2 (5 bases). Germline V lookup: CDR1 MNHNY, CDR2 SVGAGI (reference sequence). Trimming removed 10 bases at V and 7 bases at J, with 13 bases between. The CDR3 length is 11 residues. The CDR3 reads CATARAGTQYF. For the CDR3, the DNA is TGTGCCACGGCGCGTGCGGGGACCCAGTACTTC.

V gene TRBV5-4 combines with J gene TRBJ2-7; 9 bases are shared with TRBD2. Germline trimming cut 5 bases from V and 2 bases from J; bases unmatched to any gene: 5. The CDR3 totals 14 residues. Germline V gene sequence: CDR1 SGHNT, CDR2 YYREEE (reference sequence). The CDR3 reads CASRMAGGPYEQYF. The DNA of the CDR3 is TGTGCCAGCAGGATGGCGGGAGGGCCCTACGAGCAGTACTTC.

V and J are TRBV2 and TRBJ1-5, with unresolved D. V lost 4 bases and J 0 bases, leaving 7 bases between the germline ends. Per germline, CDR1 SNHLY and CDR2 FYNNEI. This CDR3 has 14 amino acids. CDR3 DNA: TGTGCCAGCAGTGGGAGGTTTAGCAATCAGCCCCAGCATTTT. This encodes CASSGRFSNQPQHF.

The rearrangement uses TRBV5-1 and TRBJ2-2; 9 bases align to TRBD1. Germline V gene sequence: CDR1 SGHRS, CDR2 YFSETQ. CDR3 length equals 15 residues. V shed 2 bases, J shed 4 bases, and the junction held 3 bases outside the gene matches. In DNA, the CDR3 is TGCGCCAGCAGCTTCCGGGACAGGGCCACCGGGGAGCTGTTTTTT. Amino acids: CASSFRDRATGELFF. The entire variable domain, with the rest obtained from reference TRBV5-1 and TRBJ2-2, is as follows: KAGVTQTPRYLIKTRGQQVTLSCSPISGHRSVSWYQQTPGQGLQFLFEYFSETQRNKGNFPGRFSGRQFSNSRSEMNVSTLELGDSALYLCASSFRDRATGELFFGEGSRLTVL.

This clone was seen a few times. This chain uses TRBV7-9 with TRBJ2-5; TRBD1 matches at 7 bases. CDR1 SEHNR and CDR2 FQNEAQ come from the germline V gene (reference sequence). The CDR3 is 14 residues long. V trimming: 2 bases; J trimming: 3 bases; junction bases outside the gene matches: 3. This chain's CDR3 is CASSLYGTEETQYF. Written as DNA, the CDR3 is TGTGCCAGCAGCTTATATGGGACAGAAGAGACCCAGTACTTC.

The genes are TRBV5-1 and TRBJ2-2; possible D gene TRBD1, 5 bases. The CDR3 spans 15 residues. The V gene's germline CDR1 is SGHRS and CDR2 YFSETQ. V was cut by 4 bases and J by 0 bases, with 10 bases left in between. CDR3 protein: CASSQTASNTGELFF. The CDR3 DNA is TGCGCCAGCAGCCAGACAGCATCGAACACCGGGGAGCTGTTTTTT.

This chain uses TRBV19 with TRBJ1-1; the D is unclear. The germline gives CDR1 LNHDA, CDR2 SQIVND (reference sequence). Trimming took 8 bases from V and 1 from J, leaving 5 bases between them. The CDR3 extends over 11 amino acids. CDR3 protein: CASLENTEAFF. In DNA form, the CDR3 reads TGTGCCAGTTTGGAGAACACTGAAGCTTTCTTT.

V is TRBV5-1 and J is TRBJ2-3, with 11 positions matching TRBD1. The CDR3 length is 16 residues. Germline assignment: CDR1 SGHRS and CDR2 YFSETQ. V was clipped by 1 base and J by 3 bases; unmatched bases: 4. CDR3 sequence reads: CASSLMGQGVTDTQYF. CDR3 in DNA: TGCGCCAGCAGCTTGATGGGACAGGGGGTGACAGATACGCAGTATTTT.

The rearrangement links TRBV7-9 to TRBJ1-2, with a tentative D call TRBD1 (5 bases). Germline V CDR1 and CDR2: SEHNR, FQNEAQ (reference sequence). The CDR3 length is 14 residues. V gave up 3 bases and J gave up 4 bases, with 12 bases separating them. CDR3 nucleotide sequence: TGTGCCAGCAGCTTTCTCGGGGGAGGCTATGGCTACACCTTC. Translating gives CASSFLGGGYGYTF.

J is TRBJ1-4 and V is TRBV11-2; D might be TRBD1 (6 bases). The CDR3 sequence is 18 residues long. With 1 base removed from V and 8 bases from J, the gap between germline ends came to 23 bases. CDR1 is SGHAT, CDR2 FQNNGV, per germline. This chain's CDR3 is CASSLGNPSGQRLEKLFF. The CDR3 DNA reads TGTGCCAGCAGCTTAGGCAACCCTTCAGGACAGCGCCTCGAAAAACTGTTTTTT. Using reference TRBV11-2 and TRBJ1-4 for the parts outside the CDR3, the full variable domain is EAGVAQSPRYKIIEKRQSVAFWCNPISGHATLYWYQQILGQGPKLLIQFQNNGVVDDSQLPKDRFSAERLKGVDSTLKIQPAKLEDSAVYLCASSLGNPSGQRLEKLFFGSGTQLSVL.

V is TRBV6-6 and J is TRBJ2-7; D possibly corresponds to TRBD1 (5 bases). The germline gives CDR1 MNHNY, CDR2 SVGAGI (reference sequence). The CDR3 sequence is 12 residues long. V was trimmed by 0 bases and J by 13 bases, leaving 13 bases between them. Here the CDR3 reads CASSYSGPERYF. The DNA of the CDR3 is TGTGCCAGCAGTTACTCGGGGCCCGAGCGATACTTC.

The gene calls are TRBV30 and TRBJ1-6; D is possibly TRBD1 (6 bases). Germline V CDR1 and CDR2: GTSNPN, SVGIG (reference sequence). Trimming stripped 4 bases from V and 3 bases from J, with 16 bases between. The CDR3 length is 16 residues. CDR3 nucleotides: TGTGCCTGGAAGGGGGACCTGGGATACTATAATTCACCCCTCCACTTT. As protein: CAWKGDLGYYNSPLHF.

The V call is TRBV11-2, the J call TRBJ2-7, with D possibly matching TRBD1 (6 bases). From germline, CDR1 is SGHAT and CDR2 FQNNGV. This CDR3 is built from 14 residues. The V end lost 7 bases, the J end lost 0 bases, and 13 bases lay between the germline ends. The DNA of the CDR3 is TGTGCCAGCAACTCGGGACAACTCTCCTACGAGCAGTACTTC. Amino acid sequence: CASNSGQLSYEQYF.

The genes are TRBV25-1 and TRBJ2-7, with D maybe TRBD2 (5 bases). The germline V gene encodes CDR1 MGHDK and CDR2 SYGVNS. The CDR3 covers 13 residues. V gave up 5 bases and J gave up 5 bases, with 13 bases separating them. The CDR3 spells CASSRTSIHEQYF. CDR3 DNA: TGTGCCAGCAGTCGAACTAGTATCCACGAGCAGTACTTC.